The clone carrying this T cell receptor beta chain is a singleton in its sample. This sample was taken from a study of cytomegalovirus exposure and HLA in healthy donors. Trimming stripped 3 bases from V and 0 bases from J, with 8 bases between. CDR1 is LNHDA, CDR2 SQIVND, per germline (reference sequence). The CDR3 totals 14 residues. Researchers ran the PCR with 60 Vbeta and 13 Jbeta primers. Method: immunoSEQ multiplex PCR; TCRdb's copy keeps in-frame clones and lacks some. The sample includes about 160,000 clones, around 80% of them seen just once. The chain joins TRBV19 to TRBJ1-1, with a possible D match to TRBD1 (5 bases). The receptor was isolated from a male donor in good health and CMV-seronegative. What was sequenced was PBMCs. Here the CDR3 reads CASSIRALNTEAFF. CDR3 nucleotide sequence: TGTGCCAGTAGTATCAGGGCCCTGAACACTGAAGCTTTCTTT.